The 20 T cell receptor beta chains listed next were all sequenced from one sample in a study of early T cells in non-severe SARS-CoV-2 infection. TCRdb reprocessed the 5' RACE reads with MiXCR, giving one entry per CDR3 protein. The sample lists about 80,000 distinct CDR3 sequences, roughly a sixth occurring once. Sequences were obtained from whole blood. Receptors originate from an adult who was a healthcare worker with PCR-confirmed SARS-CoV-2 infection or an uninfected control (not recorded which).

This chain connects TRBV30 to TRBJ2-2, with a possible D match to TRBD2 (6 bases). This CDR3 comprises 15 residues. Germline V gene lookup returns CDR1 GTSNPN and CDR2 SVGIG (reference sequence). V was cut by 5 bases and J by 4 bases, with 17 bases left in between. CDR3 region: CAWSAGRPSTGELFF. CDR3 nucleotides: TGTGCCTGGTCGGCCGGGAGACCGTCCACCGGGGAGCTGTTTTTT. Combining the CDR3 with reference TRBV30 and TRBJ2-2 gives the whole variable domain SQTIHQWPATLVQPVGSPLSLECTVEGTSNPNLYWYRQAAGRGLQLLFYSVGIGQISSEVPQNLSASRPQDRQFILSSKKLLLSDSGFYLCAWSAGRPSTGELFFGEGSRLTVL.

The chain joins TRBV30 to TRBJ2-2; D may correspond to TRBD1 or TRBD2 (5 bases each). V shed 6 bases and J shed 5 bases, with 22 bases lying between them. Germline values: CDR1 GTSNPN, CDR2 SVGIG (reference sequence). CDR3 length: 16 amino acids. CDR3 bases: TGTGCCTGTTCGGTAGATGGGACCCTAGTAACCGGGGAGCTGTTTTTT. Amino acids: CACSVDGTLVTGELFF.

This clonotype was counted between two and nine times. The chain combines TRBV20-1 with TRBJ2-7, with D maybe TRBD1 (6 bases). V was cut by 0 bases and J by 4 bases, with 16 bases left in between. The CDR3 is 15 amino acids. Germline assignment: CDR1 DFQATT and CDR2 SNEGSKA (reference sequence). CDR3 nucleotides: TGCAGTGCTAGAGATCGAACAGGGTTTGCTTACGAGCAGTACTTC. Translating gives CSARDRTGFAYEQYF.

This clonotype was found a few times. The chain couples TRBV5-1 to TRBJ2-7; D gene ambiguous. The germline V gene encodes CDR1 SGHRS and CDR2 YFSETQ. This CDR3 is 18 amino acids long. V was shortened by 0 bases and J by 5 bases, with 24 bases between the two germline ends. Written as DNA, the CDR3 is TGCGCCAGCAGCTTGGTATCCGTTGACGTCGGGCGGCTTCACGAGCAGTACTTC. Translating gives CASSLVSVDVGRLHEQYF.

V and J are TRBV2 and TRBJ1-1, with 10 bases matching TRBD1. V dropped 9 bases and J dropped 0; count of bases not matched to a gene: 10. The CDR3 is made up of 16 amino acids. From germline, CDR1 is SNHLY and CDR2 FYNNEI. For the CDR3, the DNA is TGTGCCAGTCTTCAGGGACAGGGGCCGGTGAACACTGAAGCTTTCTTT. Its translation is CASLQGQGPVNTEAFF.

This clonotype was counted a few times. The chain links TRBV6-5 to TRBJ1-1; tentative D call: TRBD1 (5 bases). This CDR3 spans 14 amino acids. Between the trimmed V and J ends, which lost 10 bases and 5 bases, there was a span of 20 bases. The germline CDR1 and CDR2 sequences are MNHEY and SVGAGI. CDR3: CATLGALGRTEAFF. CDR3 DNA: TGTGCCACCCTAGGGGCCCTAGGAAGGACTGAAGCTTTCTTT.

The V and J genes are TRBV12-3 or TRBV12-4 and TRBJ2-2, with D possibly matching TRBD1 (5 bases). CDR3 size: 17 residues. The V and J ends lost 9 bases and 7 bases respectively, with 27 bases between them. The CDR3 sequence is CASLGRAGMGRIGELFF. The CDR3 nucleotides are TGTGCCAGTTTAGGCAGGGCTGGTATGGGCCGGATCGGGGAGCTGTTTTTT.

The V and J genes are TRBV5-1 and TRBJ1-4; TRBD1 is a possible D gene (6 bases). The CDR3 loop spans 16 amino acids. Germline values: CDR1 SGHRS, CDR2 YFSETQ. V was trimmed by 3 bases and J by 4 bases, leaving 16 bases between them. Here the CDR3 DNA reads TGCGCCAGCAGCTCTCCACAGGGAAGTGATAATGAAAAACTGTTTTTT. Translating gives CASSSPQGSDNEKLFF. The full variable domain, with the rest looked up from reference TRBV5-1 and TRBJ1-4, is KAGVTQTPRYLIKTRGQQVTLSCSPISGHRSVSWYQQTPGQGLQFLFEYFSETQRNKGNFPGRFSGRQFSNSRSEMNVSTLELGDSALYLCASSSPQGSDNEKLFFGSGTQLSVL.

This clonotype was observed many times. J is TRBJ2-5 and V is TRBV3-1; weak D call: TRBD2 (5 bases). Trimming left V 6 bases short and J 2 bases short, with 16 bases between. Germline loops: CDR1 LGHDT, CDR2 YNNKEL (reference sequence). CDR3 length: 15 residues. CDR3: CASSYDWGAQETQYF. The CDR3 DNA follows: TGTGCCAGCAGTTACGACTGGGGAGCTCAAGAGACCCAGTACTTC.

This clonotype has more than one count but fewer than ten. V is TRBV18 and J is TRBJ2-3; 14 nucleotides agree with TRBD2. This CDR3 is 19 amino acids long. The germline V gene has CDR1 KGHSH and CDR2 LQKENI. Trimming removed 0 bases from V and 6 bases from J; junction bases left unmatched: 11. The CDR3 DNA reads as TGTGCCAGCTCACCACCGGGACTAGCGGGAGTGGAGAACAGGGATACGCAGTATTTT. Translated: CASSPPGLAGVENRDTQYF.

The chain recombines TRBV11-2 with TRBJ2-1; D possibly corresponds to TRBD2 (6 bases). This CDR3 region has 17 residues. The V and J ends lost 5 bases and 0 bases respectively, with 17 bases between them. Germline assignment: CDR1 SGHAT and CDR2 FQNNGV. The CDR3 sequence: CASSRPSVGSSYNEQFF. CDR3 nucleotides: TGTGCCAGCAGCCGGCCTAGCGTTGGGAGCTCCTACAATGAGCAGTTCTTC.

This sequence joins TRBV7-2 and TRBJ2-7, with D possibly being TRBD2 (5 bases). Germline CDR1 and CDR2: SGHTA and FQGNSA. The CDR3 consists of 17 residues. V was clipped by 5 bases and J by 0 bases, with 20 bases between them. CDR3 sequence: CASSLSRRFLTSYEQYF. The CDR3 nucleotides are TGTGCCAGCAGCCTCTCCCGGAGGTTCCTCACCTCCTACGAGCAGTACTTC.

Only a few counts were recorded for this clonotype. The chain couples TRBV12-3 or TRBV12-4 to TRBJ2-1, with D perhaps assigned TRBD1 or TRBD2 (7 bases each). This CDR3 spans 16 amino acids. V was trimmed by 5 bases and J by 3 bases, leaving 17 bases between them. In DNA form, the CDR3 reads TGTGCCAGCAGTCTCCGGGGAGGGGGCTACTACAATGAGCAGTTCTTC. Its protein product is CASSLRGGGYYNEQFF.

In its sample, this clonotype was seen a few times. The chain uses TRBV9 and TRBJ1-2; D gene unclear. V lost 4 bases to trimming and J lost 0 bases, with 4 bases between them. Germline V CDR1 and CDR2: SGDLS, YYNGEE. This CDR3 region has 12 residues. The CDR3 sequence: CASSSTNYGYTF. In DNA, the CDR3 is TGTGCCAGCAGCTCGACTAACTATGGCTACACCTTC.

The genes are TRBV11-2 and TRBJ1-2; D is ambiguous. The CDR3 spans 14 residues. Deletions cut 1 base from V and 8 bases from J, with 14 bases between. Germline loops: CDR1 SGHAT, CDR2 FQNNGV. The CDR3 loop is CASSLVPPPGGYTF. The CDR3 region has the DNA TGTGCCAGCAGCTTAGTACCGCCCCCGGGAGGCTACACCTTC.

This clonotype was detected ten times or more. The chain combines TRBV20-1 with TRBJ2-1; either TRBD1 or TRBD2 may fit D (5 bases each). This CDR3 has 16 residues. V lost 0 bases and J 2 bases, leaving 14 bases between the germline ends. Germline V gives CDR1 DFQATT, CDR2 SNEGSKA (reference sequence). In nucleotides, the CDR3 is TGCAGTGCTAGAGATTGGGACGGGAAAGCCTACAATGAGCAGTTCTTC. This codes for CSARDWDGKAYNEQFF.

The chain has TRBV11-2 and TRBJ1-1; 7 bases are a match to TRBD1. This CDR3 spans 14 amino acids. Germline V gene data show CDR1 as SGHAT and CDR2 as FQNNGV. Trimming removed 4 bases from V and 6 bases from J; junction bases left unmatched: 8. CDR3 in DNA: TGTGCCAGCAGCTCCTCAGACAGGGCCTCTGAAGCTTTCTTT. It specifies CASSSSDRASEAFF.

The rearrangement joins TRBV29-1 to TRBJ2-2; 8 bases fit TRBD2. The CDR3 is 16 amino acids. The germline V gene encodes CDR1 SQVTM and CDR2 ANQGSEA. The V and J ends lost 7 bases and 0 bases, in that order; junction bases with no gene match: 10. Here the CDR3 reads CSATTRGGANTGELFF. The CDR3 DNA reads as TGCAGCGCTACGACCCGGGGGGGGGCGAACACCGGGGAGCTGTTTTTT.

This clonotype has ten or more counts. This rearrangement joins TRBV5-4 to TRBJ1-2; TRBD1 might be the D (6 bases). CDR3 length: 14 amino acids. Trimming pared 4 bases from V and 4 bases from J, leaving 14 bases between. CDR1 is SGHNT and CDR2 is YYREEE in the germline V gene (reference sequence). CDR3 sequence reads: CASSPVQGLYGYTF. The CDR3 region has the DNA TGTGCCAGCAGCCCAGTACAGGGTCTCTATGGCTACACCTTC.

The chain joins TRBV7-3 to TRBJ1-4; 7 positions agree with TRBD1. The germline V gene has CDR1 SGHTA and CDR2 FQGTGA. V shed 2 bases, J shed 5 bases, and the junction held 8 bases outside the gene matches. This CDR3 has 16 residues. For the CDR3, the DNA is TGTGCCAGCAGCTTAGGGGGTTTGGGACAGAATGAAAAACTGTTTTTT. It codes for CASSLGGLGQNEKLFF.